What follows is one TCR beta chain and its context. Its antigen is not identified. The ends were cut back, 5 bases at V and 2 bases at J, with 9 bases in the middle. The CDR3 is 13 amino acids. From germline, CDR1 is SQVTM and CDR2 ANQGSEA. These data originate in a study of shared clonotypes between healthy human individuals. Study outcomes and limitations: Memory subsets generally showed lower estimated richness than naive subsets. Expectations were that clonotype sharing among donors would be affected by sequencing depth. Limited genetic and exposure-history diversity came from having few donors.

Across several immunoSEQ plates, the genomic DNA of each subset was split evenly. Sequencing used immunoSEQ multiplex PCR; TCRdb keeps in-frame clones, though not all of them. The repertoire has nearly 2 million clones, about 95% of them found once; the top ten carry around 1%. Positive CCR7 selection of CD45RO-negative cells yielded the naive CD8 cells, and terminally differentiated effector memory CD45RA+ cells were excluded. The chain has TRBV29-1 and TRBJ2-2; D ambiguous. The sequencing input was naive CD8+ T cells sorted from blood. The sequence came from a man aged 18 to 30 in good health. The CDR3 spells CSVLDTNTGELFF. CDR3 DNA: TGCAGCGTTTTAGACACCAACACCGGGGAGCTGTTTTTT.